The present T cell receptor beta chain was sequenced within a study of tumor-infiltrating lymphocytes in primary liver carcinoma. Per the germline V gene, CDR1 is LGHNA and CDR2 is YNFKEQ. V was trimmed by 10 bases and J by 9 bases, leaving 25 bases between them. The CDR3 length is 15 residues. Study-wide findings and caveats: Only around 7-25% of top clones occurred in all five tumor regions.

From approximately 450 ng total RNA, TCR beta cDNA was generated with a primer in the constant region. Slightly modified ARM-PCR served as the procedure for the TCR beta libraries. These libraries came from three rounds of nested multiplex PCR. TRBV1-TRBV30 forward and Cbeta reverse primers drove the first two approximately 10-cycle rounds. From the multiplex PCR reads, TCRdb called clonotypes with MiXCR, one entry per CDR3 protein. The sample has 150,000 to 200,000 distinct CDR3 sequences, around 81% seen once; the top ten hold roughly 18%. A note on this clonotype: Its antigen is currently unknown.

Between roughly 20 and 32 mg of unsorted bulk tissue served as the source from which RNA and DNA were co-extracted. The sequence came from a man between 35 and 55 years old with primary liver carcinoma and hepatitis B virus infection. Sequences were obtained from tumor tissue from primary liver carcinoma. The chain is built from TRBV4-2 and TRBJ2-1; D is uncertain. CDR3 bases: TGTGCCAACAGTCATGTTAGTTTTTCCGGCAGTGAGCAGTTCTTC. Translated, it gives CANSHVSFSGSEQFF.